Shown below are 5 T cell receptor beta chains from a single sample sequenced in a study of shared clonotypes between healthy human individuals. This table comes from immunoSEQ multiplex PCR, and its TCRdb copy is limited to in-frame clones, with some not included. The table has 2 million or so clones, 85% to 95% seen once. Sequenced: naive CD4+ T cells sorted from blood. Subset of the sample: CD45RA+ positively selected. Receptors were obtained from a young man in good health.

This clone has just one count. The chain joins TRBV12-5 to TRBJ2-2, with D hard to call. CDR1 LGHNT and CDR2 FRNRAP come from the germline V gene. The V gene lost 9 bases and the J gene lost 2 bases, with 13 bases spanning the gap. This CDR3 has 14 residues. CDR3 in DNA: TGTGCTAGCTGGCCGACGGTTAACACCGGGGAGCTGTTTTTT. Protein sequence: CASWPTVNTGELFF.

This clone came up once. The chain combines TRBV6-1 with TRBJ2-7; tentatively, D is TRBD2 (5 bases). The CDR3 is made up of 14 amino acids. With 6 bases removed from V and 2 bases from J, the gap between germline ends came to 14 bases. Germline V gene lookup returns CDR1 MNHNS and CDR2 SASEGT. As DNA, the CDR3 is TGTGCCAGCAGCATTCCGACGGGGACCTACGAGCAGTACTTC. Translation: CASSIPTGTYEQYF.

This chain connects TRBV18 to TRBJ2-7; 14 bases are a match to TRBD2. The length of the CDR3 is 19 residues. Trimming at V came to 2 bases and at J to 0 bases, leaving 9 bases not matched to a gene. The germline V gene encodes CDR1 KGHSH and CDR2 LQKENI. The CDR3 sequence: CASSPIPGLAGAPSYEQYF. CDR3 bases: TGTGCCAGCTCACCAATCCCGGGACTAGCGGGGGCTCCCTCCTACGAGCAGTACTTC.

The chain combines TRBV9 with TRBJ1-3; D unclear. CDR1 SGDLS and CDR2 YYNGEE come from the germline V gene. CDR3 size: 15 residues. V dropped 0 bases and J dropped 2 bases, with 9 bases sitting between them. Here the CDR3 reads CASSVGVVAGNTIYF. The CDR3, as DNA: TGTGCCAGCAGCGTAGGAGTAGTCGCTGGAAACACCATATATTTT.

This clone has a single count. The gene calls are TRBV7-8 and TRBJ2-5, with D unresolved. Germline lookup yields CDR1 SGHVS and CDR2 FQNEAQ. This CDR3 has 16 amino acids. The V end lost 4 bases, the J end lost 5 bases, and 20 bases lay between the germline ends. CDR3 sequence: CASSSRKKLLAETQYF. The CDR3 nucleotides read TGTGCCAGCAGCTCCCGTAAAAAACTACTCGCTGAGACCCAGTACTTC. Supplemented by reference TRBV7-8 and TRBJ2-5, the full variable domain reads GAGVSQSPRYKVAKRGQDVALRCDPISGHVSLFWYQQALGQGPEFLTYFQNEAQLDKSGLPSDRFFAERPEGSVSTLKIQRTQQEDSAVYLCASSSRKKLLAETQYFGPGTRLLVL.